These 9 T cell receptor beta chains originate from one sample sequenced in a study of T cell repertoires in cytomegalovirus infection. TCRdb passed the reads through MiXCR, listing each CDR3 protein once. Of 200,000 or so distinct CDR3 sequences in the sample, approximately 19% were seen once. The sequencing input was PBMCs. The receptors were sampled from a human donor in good health (CMV status not recorded). Some clones in this sample may be carry-over from other donors' samples.

This clonotype was counted ten times or more. This chain joins TRBV19 and TRBJ2-1; D is uncertain. Trimming cost V 2 bases and J 4 bases, with 12 bases left between them. Germline V gene lookup returns CDR1 LNHDA and CDR2 SQIVND (reference sequence). The CDR3 contains 15 residues. CDR3 sequence: CASSIFGGEYNEQFF. CDR3 DNA sequence: TGTGCCAGTAGTATATTTGGTGGGGAATACAATGAGCAGTTCTTC.

This clonotype has only a few counts. V and J are TRBV6-2 or TRBV6-3 and TRBJ2-1; unclear D gene. This CDR3 has 13 amino acids. V gave up 7 bases and J gave up 1 base, with 8 bases separating them. Germline-derived CDR1 and CDR2 are MNHEY and SVGEGT. The CDR3 sequence: CASTFRSYNEQFF. The CDR3 DNA reads TGTGCCAGCACCTTCCGATCCTACAATGAGCAGTTCTTC.

The chain joins TRBV15 to TRBJ2-1; no clear D gene. Germline lookup yields CDR1 LNHNV and CDR2 YYDKDF (reference sequence). This CDR3 has 14 amino acids. The V gene lost 0 bases and the J gene lost 6 bases, with 9 bases spanning the gap. Here the CDR3 reads CATSRDIKGNEQFF. In DNA form, the CDR3 reads TGTGCCACCAGCAGAGATATAAAGGGCAATGAGCAGTTCTTC.

The CDR3 is CAISDRPGQFSSGANVLTF. The DNA of the CDR3 is TGTGCCATCAGTGACCGACCGGGACAGTTTAGCTCTGGGGCCAACGTCCTGACTTTC. The chain recombines TRBV10-3 with TRBJ2-6; 7 bases match TRBD1. V shed 3 bases, J shed 0 bases, and the junction held 11 bases outside the gene matches. Germline values: CDR1 ENHRY, CDR2 SYGVKD. The length of the CDR3 is 19 residues.

This clonotype was detected only a few times. The CDR3 protein is CASIQGGLGYTF. The CDR3 nucleotides are TGTGCCAGCATACAGGGCGGGCTTGGCTACACCTTC. This rearrangement joins TRBV28 to TRBJ1-2, with D possibly matching TRBD1 (6 bases). V lost 7 bases to trimming and J lost 7 bases, with 13 bases between them. There are 12 residues in the CDR3. The germline gives CDR1 MDHEN, CDR2 SYDVKM.

This clonotype showed up just a few times. The chain uses TRBV20-1 and TRBJ2-1; D remains ambiguous. V was cut by 3 bases and J by 5 bases, with 20 bases left in between. The CDR3 spans 16 residues. Looked up from germline, CDR1 is DFQATT and CDR2 is SNEGSKA (reference sequence). This chain's CDR3 is CSASRTLGLKNNEQFF. The CDR3 coding sequence is TGCAGTGCTAGCCGAACCCTGGGCCTAAAGAACAATGAGCAGTTCTTC.

Ten or more counts support this clonotype. This chain connects TRBV11-2 to TRBJ2-1; TRBD1 might be the D (6 bases). V dropped 3 bases and J dropped 0 bases, with 9 bases sitting between them. The CDR3 extends over 15 amino acids. Germline lookup yields CDR1 SGHAT and CDR2 FQNNGV. As DNA, the CDR3 is TGTGCCAGCAGCTTTAGGGGGAGCTCCTACAATGAGCAGTTCTTC. It encodes CASSFRGSSYNEQFF.

The sample holds many counts of this clonotype. The rearrangement uses TRBV12-3 or TRBV12-4 and TRBJ2-2, with TRBD2 matching over 12 bases. The CDR3 is 15 residues long. V shed 7 bases, J shed 5 bases, and the junction held 5 bases outside the gene matches. This CDR3 reads CASIPSGRGTGELFF. CDR3 sequence (DNA): TGTGCCAGCATCCCTAGCGGGAGGGGTACCGGGGAGCTGTTTTTT.

This clonotype was recorded many times. The gene calls are TRBV7-2 and TRBJ2-5; either TRBD1 or TRBD2 may fit D (6 bases each). The CDR3 totals 14 residues. V gave up 4 bases and J gave up 4 bases, with 13 bases separating them. Germline CDR1 is SGHTA and CDR2 is FQGNSA. CDR3 bases: TGTGCCAGCAGCTCTAGGGGGGAAGGAGAGACCCAGTACTTC. Encoded protein: CASSSRGEGETQYF.